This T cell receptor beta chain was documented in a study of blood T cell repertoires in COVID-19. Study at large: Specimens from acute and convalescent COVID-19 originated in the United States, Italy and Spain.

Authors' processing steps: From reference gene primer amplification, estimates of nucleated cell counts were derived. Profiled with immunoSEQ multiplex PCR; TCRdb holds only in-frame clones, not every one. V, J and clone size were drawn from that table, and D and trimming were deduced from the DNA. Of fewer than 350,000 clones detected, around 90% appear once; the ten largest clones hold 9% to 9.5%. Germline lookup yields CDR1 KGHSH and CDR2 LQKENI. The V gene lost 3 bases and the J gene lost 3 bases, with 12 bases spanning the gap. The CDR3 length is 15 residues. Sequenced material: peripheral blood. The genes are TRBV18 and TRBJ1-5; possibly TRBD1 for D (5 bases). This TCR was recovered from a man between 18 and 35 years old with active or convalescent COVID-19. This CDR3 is CASSPTGLLNQPQHF. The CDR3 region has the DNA TGTGCCAGCTCACCCACAGGATTGCTCAATCAGCCCCAGCATTTT.